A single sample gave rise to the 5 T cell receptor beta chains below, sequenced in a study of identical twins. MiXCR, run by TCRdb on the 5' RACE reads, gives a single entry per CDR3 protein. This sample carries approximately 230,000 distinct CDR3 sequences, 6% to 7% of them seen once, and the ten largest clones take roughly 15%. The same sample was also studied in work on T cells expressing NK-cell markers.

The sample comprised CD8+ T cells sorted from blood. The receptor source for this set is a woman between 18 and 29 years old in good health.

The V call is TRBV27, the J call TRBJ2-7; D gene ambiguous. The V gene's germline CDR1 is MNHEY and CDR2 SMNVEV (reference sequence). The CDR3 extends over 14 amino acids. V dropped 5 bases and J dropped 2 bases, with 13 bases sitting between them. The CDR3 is CASSDYHRTYEQYF. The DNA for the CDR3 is TGTGCCAGCAGTGATTACCACAGAACCTACGAGCAGTACTTC.

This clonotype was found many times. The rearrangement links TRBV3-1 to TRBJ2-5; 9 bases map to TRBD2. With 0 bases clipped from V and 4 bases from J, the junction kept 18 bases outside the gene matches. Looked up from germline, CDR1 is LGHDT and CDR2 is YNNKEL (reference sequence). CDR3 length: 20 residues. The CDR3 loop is CASSQDLIVRASGVGETQYF. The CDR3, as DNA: TGTGCCAGCAGCCAAGACCTCATCGTAAGGGCTAGCGGGGTCGGAGAGACCCAGTACTTC.

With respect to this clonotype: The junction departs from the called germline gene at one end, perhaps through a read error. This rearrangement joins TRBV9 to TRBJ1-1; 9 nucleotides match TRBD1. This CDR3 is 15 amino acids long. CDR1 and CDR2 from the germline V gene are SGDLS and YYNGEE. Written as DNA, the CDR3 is TGTGCCAGCAGCGCCTACCGGGACAGGGAAGTGGGCCATAGCTTT. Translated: CASSAYRDREVGHSF.

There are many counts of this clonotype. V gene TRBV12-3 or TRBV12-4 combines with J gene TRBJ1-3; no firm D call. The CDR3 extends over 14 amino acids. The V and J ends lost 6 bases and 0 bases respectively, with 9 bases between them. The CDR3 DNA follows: TGTGCCAGCAGGAGGATTTTCTCTGGAAACACCATATATTTT. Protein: CASRRIFSGNTIYF.

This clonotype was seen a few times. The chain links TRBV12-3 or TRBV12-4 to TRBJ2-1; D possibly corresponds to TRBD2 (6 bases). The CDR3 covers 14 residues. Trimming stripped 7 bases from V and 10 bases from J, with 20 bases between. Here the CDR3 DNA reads TGTGCCAGCACCCTGACTAGGTTCAAGGGGGAGCAGTTCTTC. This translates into CASTLTRFKGEQFF.